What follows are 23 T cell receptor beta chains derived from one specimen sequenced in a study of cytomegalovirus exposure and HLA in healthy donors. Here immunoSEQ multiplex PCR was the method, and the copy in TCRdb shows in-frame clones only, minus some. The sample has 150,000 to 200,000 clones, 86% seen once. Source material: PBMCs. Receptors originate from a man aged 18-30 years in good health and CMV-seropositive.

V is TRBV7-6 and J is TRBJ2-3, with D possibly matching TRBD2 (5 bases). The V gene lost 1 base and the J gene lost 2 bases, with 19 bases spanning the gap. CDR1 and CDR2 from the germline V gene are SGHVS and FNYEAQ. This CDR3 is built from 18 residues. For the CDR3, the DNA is TGTGCCAGCAGCTTAGACATTGGAGGTGTTAAGGACACAGATACGCAGTATTTT. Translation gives CASSLDIGGVKDTDTQYF.

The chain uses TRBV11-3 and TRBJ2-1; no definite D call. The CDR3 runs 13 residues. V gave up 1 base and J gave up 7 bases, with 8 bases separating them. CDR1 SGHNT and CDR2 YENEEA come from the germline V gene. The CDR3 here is CASSLGAFNEQFF. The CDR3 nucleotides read TGTGCCAGCAGCTTAGGAGCGTTTAATGAGCAGTTCTTC.

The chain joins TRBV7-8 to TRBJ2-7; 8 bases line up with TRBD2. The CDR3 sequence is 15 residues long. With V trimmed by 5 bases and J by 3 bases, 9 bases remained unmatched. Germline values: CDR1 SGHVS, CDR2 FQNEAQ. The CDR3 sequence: CASSIRLALLYEQYF. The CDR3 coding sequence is TGTGCCAGCAGCATCCGACTAGCGCTACTCTACGAGCAGTACTTC.

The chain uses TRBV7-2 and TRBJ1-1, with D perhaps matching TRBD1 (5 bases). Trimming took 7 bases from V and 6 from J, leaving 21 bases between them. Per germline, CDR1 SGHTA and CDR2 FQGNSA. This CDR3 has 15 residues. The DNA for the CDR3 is TGTGCCAGCATGACCAAGAGTGGGGCCGAGGCTGAAGCTTTCTTT. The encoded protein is CASMTKSGAEAEAFF.

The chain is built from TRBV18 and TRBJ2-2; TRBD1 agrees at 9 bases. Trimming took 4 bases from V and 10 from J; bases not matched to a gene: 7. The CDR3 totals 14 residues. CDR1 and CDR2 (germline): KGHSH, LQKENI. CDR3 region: CASSLGTGIVELFF. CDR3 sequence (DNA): TGTGCCAGCTCACTTGGGACAGGGATCGTGGAGCTGTTTTTT.

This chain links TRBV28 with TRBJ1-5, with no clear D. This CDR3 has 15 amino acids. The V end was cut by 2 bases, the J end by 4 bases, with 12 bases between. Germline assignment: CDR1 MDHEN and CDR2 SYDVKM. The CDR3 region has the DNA TGTGCCAGCAGTTTAGAGGTCACGGCTAATCAGCCCCAGCATTTT. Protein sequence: CASSLEVTANQPQHF.

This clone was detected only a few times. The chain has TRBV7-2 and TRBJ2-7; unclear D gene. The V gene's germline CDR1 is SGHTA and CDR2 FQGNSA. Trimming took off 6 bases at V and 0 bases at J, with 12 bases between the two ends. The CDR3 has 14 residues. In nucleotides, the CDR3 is TGTGCCAGCAGTGGTACCCCAGGCTCCTACGAGCAGTACTTC. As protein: CASSGTPGSYEQYF.

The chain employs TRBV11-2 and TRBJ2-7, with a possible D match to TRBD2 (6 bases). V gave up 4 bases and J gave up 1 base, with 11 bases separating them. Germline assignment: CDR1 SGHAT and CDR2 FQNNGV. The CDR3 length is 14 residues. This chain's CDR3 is CASSSRDSSYEQYF. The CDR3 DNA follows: TGTGCCAGCAGCTCTAGGGACTCGTCCTACGAGCAGTACTTC.

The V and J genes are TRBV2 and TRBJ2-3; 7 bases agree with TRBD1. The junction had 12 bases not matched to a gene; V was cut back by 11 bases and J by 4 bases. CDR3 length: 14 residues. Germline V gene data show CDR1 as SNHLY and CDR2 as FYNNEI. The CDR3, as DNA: TGTGCCGGTTGGACAGGAAGTGACCCAGATACGCAGTATTTT. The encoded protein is CAGWTGSDPDTQYF.

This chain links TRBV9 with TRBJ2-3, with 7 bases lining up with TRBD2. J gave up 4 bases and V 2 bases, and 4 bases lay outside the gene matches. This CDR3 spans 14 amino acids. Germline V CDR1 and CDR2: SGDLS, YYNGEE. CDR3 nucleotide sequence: TGTGCCAGCAGCGTTTTACTAGCGTCAGATACGCAGTATTTT. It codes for CASSVLLASDTQYF.

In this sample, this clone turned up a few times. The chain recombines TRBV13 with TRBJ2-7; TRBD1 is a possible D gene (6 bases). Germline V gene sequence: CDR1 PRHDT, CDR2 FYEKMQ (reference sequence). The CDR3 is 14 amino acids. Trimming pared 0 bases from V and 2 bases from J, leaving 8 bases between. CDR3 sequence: CASSLGGTTYEQYF. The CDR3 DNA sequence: TGTGCCAGCAGCTTAGGAGGGACAACCTACGAGCAGTACTTC.

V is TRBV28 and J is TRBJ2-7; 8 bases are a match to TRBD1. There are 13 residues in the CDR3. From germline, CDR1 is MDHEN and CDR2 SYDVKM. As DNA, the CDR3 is TGTGGCACGCTCTCCGGGACAGGAATCGAGCAGTACTTC. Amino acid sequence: CGTLSGTGIEQYF.

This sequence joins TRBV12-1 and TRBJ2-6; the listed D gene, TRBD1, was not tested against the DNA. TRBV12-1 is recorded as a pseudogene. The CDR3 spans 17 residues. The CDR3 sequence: CASSLDIGQSRANVLTF. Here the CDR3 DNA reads TGTGCCAGCAGCCTGGATATAGGACAAAGTCGGGCCAACGTCCTGACTTTC.

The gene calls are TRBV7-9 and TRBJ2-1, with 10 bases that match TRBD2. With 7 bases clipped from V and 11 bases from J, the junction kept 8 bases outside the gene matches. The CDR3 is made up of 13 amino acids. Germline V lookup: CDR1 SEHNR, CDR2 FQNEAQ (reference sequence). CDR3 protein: CASNPGLAEQQFF. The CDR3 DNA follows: TGTGCCAGCAACCCAGGACTAGCGGAGCAGCAGTTCTTC.

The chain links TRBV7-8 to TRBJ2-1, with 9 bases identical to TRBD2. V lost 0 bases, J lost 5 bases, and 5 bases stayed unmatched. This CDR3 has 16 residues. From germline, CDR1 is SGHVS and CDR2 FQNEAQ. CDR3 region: CASSLAAGGPDNEQFF. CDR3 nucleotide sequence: TGTGCCAGCAGCTTAGCGGCGGGAGGGCCAGACAATGAGCAGTTCTTC. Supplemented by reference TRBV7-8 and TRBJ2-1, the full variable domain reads GAGVSQSPRYKVAKRGQDVALRCDPISGHVSLFWYQQALGQGPEFLTYFQNEAQLDKSGLPSDRFFAERPEGSVSTLKIQRTQQEDSAVYLCASSLAAGGPDNEQFFGPGTRLTVL.

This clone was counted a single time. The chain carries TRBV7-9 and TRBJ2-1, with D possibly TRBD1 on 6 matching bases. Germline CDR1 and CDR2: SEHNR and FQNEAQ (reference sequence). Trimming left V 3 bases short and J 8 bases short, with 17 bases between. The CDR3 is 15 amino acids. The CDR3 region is CASSFRQAGGYEQFF. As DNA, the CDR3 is TGTGCCAGCAGCTTTAGACAGGCCGGCGGTTATGAGCAGTTCTTC.

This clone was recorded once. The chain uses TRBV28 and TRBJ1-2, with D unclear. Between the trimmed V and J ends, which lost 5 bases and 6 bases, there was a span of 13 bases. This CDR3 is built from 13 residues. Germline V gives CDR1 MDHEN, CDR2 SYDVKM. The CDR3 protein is CASSTTRENGYTF. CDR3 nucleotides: TGTGCCAGCAGTACTACCCGGGAGAATGGCTACACCTTC.

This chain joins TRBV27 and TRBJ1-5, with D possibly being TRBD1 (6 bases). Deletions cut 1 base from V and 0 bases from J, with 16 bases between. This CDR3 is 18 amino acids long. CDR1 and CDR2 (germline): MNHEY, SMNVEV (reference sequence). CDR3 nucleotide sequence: TGTGCCAGCAGTTTATTTCGTCCGTCAGGGGTTAGCAATCAGCCCCAGCATTTT. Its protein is CASSLFRPSGVSNQPQHF.

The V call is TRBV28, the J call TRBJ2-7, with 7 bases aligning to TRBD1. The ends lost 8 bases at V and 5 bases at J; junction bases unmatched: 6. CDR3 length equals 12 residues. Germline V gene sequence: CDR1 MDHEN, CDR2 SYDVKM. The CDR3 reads CASRTGGHEQYF. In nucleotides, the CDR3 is TGTGCCAGCCGGACAGGTGGCCACGAGCAGTACTTC. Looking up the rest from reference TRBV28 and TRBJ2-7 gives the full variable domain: DVKVTQSSRYLVKRTGEKVFLECVQDMDHENMFWYRQDPGLGLRLIYFSYDVKMKEKGDIPEGYSVSREKKERFSLILESASTNQTSMYLCASRTGGHEQYFGPGTRLTVT.

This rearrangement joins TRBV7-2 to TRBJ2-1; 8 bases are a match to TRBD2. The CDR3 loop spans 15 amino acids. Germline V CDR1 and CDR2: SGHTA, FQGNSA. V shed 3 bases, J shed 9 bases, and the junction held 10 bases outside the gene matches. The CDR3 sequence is CASSFFLAGAGEQFF. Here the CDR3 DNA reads TGTGCCAGCAGCTTCTTCCTAGCGGGCGCGGGTGAGCAGTTCTTC.

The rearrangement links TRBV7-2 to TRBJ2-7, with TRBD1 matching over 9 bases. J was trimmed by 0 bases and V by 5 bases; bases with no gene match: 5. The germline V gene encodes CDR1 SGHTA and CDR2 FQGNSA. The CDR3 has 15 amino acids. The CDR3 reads CASSARTGDSYEQYF. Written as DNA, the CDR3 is TGTGCCAGCAGCGCCCGGACAGGGGACTCCTACGAGCAGTACTTC.

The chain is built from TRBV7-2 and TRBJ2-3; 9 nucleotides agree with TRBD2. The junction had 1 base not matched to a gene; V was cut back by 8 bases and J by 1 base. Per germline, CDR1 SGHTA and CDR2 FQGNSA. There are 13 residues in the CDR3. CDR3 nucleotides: TGTGCCAGCGCGGGGGGGGGCACAGATACGCAGTATTTT. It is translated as CASAGGGTDTQYF.

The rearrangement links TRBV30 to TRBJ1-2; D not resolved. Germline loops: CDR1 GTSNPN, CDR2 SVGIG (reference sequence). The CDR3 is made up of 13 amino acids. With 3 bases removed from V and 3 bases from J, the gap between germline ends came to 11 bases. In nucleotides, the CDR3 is TGTGCCTGGAGCGTCTACTCCTACTATGGCTACACCTTC. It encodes CAWSVYSYYGYTF.